This TCR beta chain was observed in a study of T cells of healthy individuals. TCRdb analysed the 5' RACE reads with MiXCR anew, one entry per CDR3 protein. This sample has about 96,000 distinct CDR3 sequences; roughly a sixth occur once, and the top ten carry around 6.4%. The CDR3 runs to 16 residues. V shed 3 bases and J 4 bases; nucleotides not matched to a gene: 8. CDR1 and CDR2 (germline): SGHTA, FQGNSA. The chain recombines TRBV7-2 with TRBJ2-3, with TRBD1 matching 9 bases. The clonotype originates from a human donor in good health. CDR3 amino acids: CASSFPGTGIADTQYF. In DNA, the CDR3 is TGTGCCAGCAGCTTCCCCGGGACAGGGATTGCAGATACGCAGTATTTT.